In its sample, the clone carrying this TCR beta chain was seen many times. Its antigen is not known. The germline gives CDR1 MDHEN, CDR2 SYDVKM. CDR3 length: 12 residues. The V and J ends lost 5 bases and 14 bases respectively, with 16 bases between them. Amplification of TCR beta CDR3 regions used RNA as the template. The HTBI primer set served for first-round RT-PCR of the TCR CDR3. TCRdb reprocessed the multiplex PCR reads via MiXCR and lists one record per CDR3 protein. The sample records roughly 260,000 distinct CDR3 sequences, about 15% being singletons. These data come from a study of T cells in Graves' hyperthyroidism and ophthalmopathy. Overall study results and limits: Median prediction lead before ophthalmopathy onset was 6.5 months with the model.

The genes are TRBV28 and TRBJ1-3, with a weak D call TRBD1 (5 bases). This TCR came from a woman aged 40 to 50 with Graves' hyperthyroidism that later progressed to Graves' ophthalmopathy. Sample: blood. In nucleotides, the CDR3 is TGTGCCAGCAGTCTACTCAGGGCCCCCCTATATTTT. Amino acid sequence: CASSLLRAPLYF.